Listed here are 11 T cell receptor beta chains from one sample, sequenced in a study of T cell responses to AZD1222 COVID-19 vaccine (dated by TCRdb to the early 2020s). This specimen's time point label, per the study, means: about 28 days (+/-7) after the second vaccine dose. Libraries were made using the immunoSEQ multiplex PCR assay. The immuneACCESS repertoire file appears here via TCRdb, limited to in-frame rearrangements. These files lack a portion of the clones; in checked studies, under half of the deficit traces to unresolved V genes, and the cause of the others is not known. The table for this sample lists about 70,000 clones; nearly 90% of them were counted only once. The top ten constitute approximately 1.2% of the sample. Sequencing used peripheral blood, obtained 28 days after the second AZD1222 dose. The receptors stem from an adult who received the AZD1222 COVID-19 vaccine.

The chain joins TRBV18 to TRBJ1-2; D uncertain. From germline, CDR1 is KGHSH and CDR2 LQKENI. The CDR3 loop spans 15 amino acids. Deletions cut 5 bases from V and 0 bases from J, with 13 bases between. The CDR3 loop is CASSAQIDTNYGYTF. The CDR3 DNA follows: TGTGCCAGCTCAGCACAGATTGACACTAACTATGGCTACACCTTC.

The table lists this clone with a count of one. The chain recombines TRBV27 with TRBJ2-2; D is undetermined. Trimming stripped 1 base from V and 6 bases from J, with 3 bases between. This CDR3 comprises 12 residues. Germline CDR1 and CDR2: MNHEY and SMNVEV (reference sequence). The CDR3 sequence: CASSLWAGELFF. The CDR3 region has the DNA TGTGCCAGCAGTTTATGGGCCGGGGAGCTGTTTTTT.

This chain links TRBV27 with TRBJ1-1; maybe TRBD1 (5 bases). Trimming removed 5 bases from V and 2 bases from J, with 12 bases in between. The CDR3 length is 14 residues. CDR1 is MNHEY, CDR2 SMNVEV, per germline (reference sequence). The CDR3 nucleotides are TGTGCCAGCAGTACCCCGGGACCCAACACTGAAGCTTTCTTT. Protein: CASSTPGPNTEAFF.

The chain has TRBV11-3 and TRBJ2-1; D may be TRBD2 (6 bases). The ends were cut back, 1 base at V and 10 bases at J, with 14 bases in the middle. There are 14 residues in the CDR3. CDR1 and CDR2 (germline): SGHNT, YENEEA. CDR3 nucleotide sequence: TGTGCCAGCAGCTTAGCGTCCCTGGGAGGCGAGCAGTTCTTC. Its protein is CASSLASLGGEQFF.

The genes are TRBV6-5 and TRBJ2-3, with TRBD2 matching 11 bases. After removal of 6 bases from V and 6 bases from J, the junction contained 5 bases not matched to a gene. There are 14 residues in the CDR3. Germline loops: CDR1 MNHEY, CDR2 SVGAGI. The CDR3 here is CASSTSGSRDTQYF. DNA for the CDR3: TGTGCCAGCAGCACTAGCGGGAGTCGGGATACGCAGTATTTT.

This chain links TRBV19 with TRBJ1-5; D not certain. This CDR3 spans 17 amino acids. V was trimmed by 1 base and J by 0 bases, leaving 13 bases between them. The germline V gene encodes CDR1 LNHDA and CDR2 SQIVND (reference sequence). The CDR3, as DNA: TGTGCCAGTAGTATAGGTACCAGACCCTATAGCAATCAGCCCCAGCATTTT. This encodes CASSIGTRPYSNQPQHF.

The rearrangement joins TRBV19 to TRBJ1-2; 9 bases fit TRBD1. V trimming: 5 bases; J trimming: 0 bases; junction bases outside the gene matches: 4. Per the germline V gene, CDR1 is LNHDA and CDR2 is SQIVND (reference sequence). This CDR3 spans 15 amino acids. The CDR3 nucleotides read TGTGCCAGTAGTGTGGGACAGGGACCTAACTATGGCTACACCTTC. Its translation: CASSVGQGPNYGYTF. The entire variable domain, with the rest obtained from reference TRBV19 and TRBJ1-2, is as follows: DGGITQSPKYLFRKEGQNVTLSCEQNLNHDAMYWYRQDPGQGLRLIYYSQIVNDFQKGDIAEGYSVSREKKESFPLTVTSAQKNPTAFYLCASSVGQGPNYGYTFGSGTRLTVV.

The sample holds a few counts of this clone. DNA for the CDR3: TGTGCCAGCAGCCACAGCGGGAGGGCAAATGAGCAGTTCTTC. It encodes CASSHSGRANEQFF. This chain links TRBV4-2 with TRBJ2-1, with TRBD2 identical over 10 bases. From germline, CDR1 is LGHNA and CDR2 YNFKEQ. The J segment lost 7 bases and the V segment lost 3 bases, leaving 3 bases of the junction unmatched. CDR3 length: 14 residues.

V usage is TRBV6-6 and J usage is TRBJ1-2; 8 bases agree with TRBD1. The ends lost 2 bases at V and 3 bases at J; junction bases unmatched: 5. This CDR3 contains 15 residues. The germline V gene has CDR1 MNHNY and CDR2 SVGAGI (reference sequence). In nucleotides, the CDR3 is TGTGCCAGCAGTTACGTTCAGGGGGCCGACTATGGCTACACCTTC. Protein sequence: CASSYVQGADYGYTF.

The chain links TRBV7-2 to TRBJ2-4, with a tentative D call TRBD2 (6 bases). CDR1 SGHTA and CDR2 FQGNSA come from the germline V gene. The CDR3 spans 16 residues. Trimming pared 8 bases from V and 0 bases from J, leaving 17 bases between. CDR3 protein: CASGIPPGEAKNIQYF. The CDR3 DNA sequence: TGTGCCAGCGGCATCCCGCCGGGGGAAGCCAAAAACATTCAGTACTTC.

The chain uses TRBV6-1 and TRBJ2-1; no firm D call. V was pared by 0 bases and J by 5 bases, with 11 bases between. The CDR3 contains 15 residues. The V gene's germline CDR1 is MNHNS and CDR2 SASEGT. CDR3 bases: TGTGCCAGCAGTGAAGCGCGGACCCGTAACAATGAGCAGTTCTTC. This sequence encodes CASSEARTRNNEQFF.